Listed below are T cell receptor beta chains from one sample, sequenced in a study of blood T cell repertoires in COVID-19. TCRdb's copy holds only in-frame clones and misses some; the assay was immunoSEQ multiplex PCR. The profile covers some 260,000 clones, with around nine tenths appearing a single time and 10% to 13% taken by the ten largest. The sample was peripheral blood. The receptors here all came from a woman between 70 and 85 years old with COVID-19, enrolled during active disease. Each CDR3 is given with its conserved first and last residue.

>TRBV3-1/TRBV3-2|TRBJ2-3
CASSQGASRTDTQYF
>TRBV11-2|TRBJ1-1
CASYQSGGVTEAFF
>TRBV14|TRBJ2-1
CASSQVAGSSYNEQFF
>TRBV5-1|TRBJ1-1
CASSLAADTEAFF
>TRBV7-6|TRBJ1-6
CASSLRDNSPLHF
>TRBV11-3|TRBJ1-2
CASSQGTVYGYTF
>TRBV5-4|TRBJ2-2
CASSPRGSGRATGELFF
>TRBV29-1|TRBJ2-7
CSGILAYEQYF
>TRBV11-3|TRBJ2-3
CASSLISGSDTQYF
>TRBV19|TRBJ1-6
CASKSGTGGSPLHF
>TRBV5-1|TRBJ1-2
CASSLTGVYGYTF
>TRBV10-3|TRBJ1-1
CASDQGRVNTEAFF
>TRBV19|TRBJ1-5
CASSLGLQPQHF
>TRBV12-3/TRBV12-4|TRBJ2-1
CASSLRDNEQFF
>TRBV6-5|TRBJ2-5
CARAMTGAETQYF
>TRBV5-5|TRBJ2-7
CASSQASASYEQYF
>TRBV13|TRBJ1-6
CASRILASYNSPLHF
>TRBV11-3|TRBJ2-1
CASSLRRGGGDEQFF
>TRBV20-1|TRBJ1-5
CSASNSNQPQHF
>TRBV13|TRBJ1-1
CASSGYRGTTTEAFF
>TRBV27|TRBJ2-1
CASKSLGLIYNEQFF
>TRBV4-1|TRBJ1-1
CASSQGDGGPMNTEAFF